This TCR beta chain appears in the sequencing data of a study of identical twins. Regarding the study as a whole: The study reached conclusions through statistical analysis that was cross-sectional, not following the same donors. In monozygotic twins, models underestimated the sharing of out-of-frame TCR alpha.

The CDR3 is made up of 13 amino acids. Trimming took off 8 bases at V and 6 bases at J, with 11 bases between the two ends. Germline CDR1 reads MDHEN; CDR2 reads SYDVKM. MiXCR, applied by TCRdb to the 5' RACE reads, yields one record per CDR3 protein. This sample carries approximately 590,000 distinct CDR3 sequences, 9% to 10% of them seen once, and the ten largest clones take roughly 3%. In its sample, this clonotype was seen a few times. As yet, its antigen is unknown. These same data were also listed under a study on yellow fever vaccine responses in identical twins.

The TCR comes from a woman between 18 and 29 years old in good health. Material: PBMCs. The V call is TRBV28, the J call TRBJ1-6; D unresolved. The CDR3 sequence: CASAAPGNSPLHF. In DNA, the CDR3 is TGTGCCAGCGCGGCCCCGGGTAATTCACCCCTCCACTTT.